What follows describes a single T cell receptor beta chain. Its target is not known. Produced via immunoSEQ multiplex PCR; TCRdb's table is partial and in-frame only. This table holds 500,000 to 700,000 clones, roughly 96% found once. Trimming stripped 2 bases from V and 3 bases from J, with 14 bases between. The CDR3 spans 16 residues. Germline-derived CDR1 and CDR2 are MGHRA and YSYEKL. This record belongs to a study of shared clonotypes between healthy human individuals. Overall study results and limits: Several donors held approximately 5% of naive CD4 clonotypes in common. Clonotype sharing among donors, it was expected, would be affected by sequencing depth.

Naive CD8 isolation took CD45RO-negative cells positively selected for CCR7 and excluded terminally differentiated effector memory CD45RA+ cells. Sequenced sample: naive CD8+ T cells sorted from blood. This clonotype was sampled from a woman under 40 in good health. V and J are TRBV4-1 and TRBJ2-1, with D possibly matching TRBD2 (6 bases). The CDR3 here is CASSQRGRGYYNEQFF. CDR3 DNA: TGCGCCAGCAGCCAACGGGGCCGGGGGTACTACAATGAGCAGTTCTTC.